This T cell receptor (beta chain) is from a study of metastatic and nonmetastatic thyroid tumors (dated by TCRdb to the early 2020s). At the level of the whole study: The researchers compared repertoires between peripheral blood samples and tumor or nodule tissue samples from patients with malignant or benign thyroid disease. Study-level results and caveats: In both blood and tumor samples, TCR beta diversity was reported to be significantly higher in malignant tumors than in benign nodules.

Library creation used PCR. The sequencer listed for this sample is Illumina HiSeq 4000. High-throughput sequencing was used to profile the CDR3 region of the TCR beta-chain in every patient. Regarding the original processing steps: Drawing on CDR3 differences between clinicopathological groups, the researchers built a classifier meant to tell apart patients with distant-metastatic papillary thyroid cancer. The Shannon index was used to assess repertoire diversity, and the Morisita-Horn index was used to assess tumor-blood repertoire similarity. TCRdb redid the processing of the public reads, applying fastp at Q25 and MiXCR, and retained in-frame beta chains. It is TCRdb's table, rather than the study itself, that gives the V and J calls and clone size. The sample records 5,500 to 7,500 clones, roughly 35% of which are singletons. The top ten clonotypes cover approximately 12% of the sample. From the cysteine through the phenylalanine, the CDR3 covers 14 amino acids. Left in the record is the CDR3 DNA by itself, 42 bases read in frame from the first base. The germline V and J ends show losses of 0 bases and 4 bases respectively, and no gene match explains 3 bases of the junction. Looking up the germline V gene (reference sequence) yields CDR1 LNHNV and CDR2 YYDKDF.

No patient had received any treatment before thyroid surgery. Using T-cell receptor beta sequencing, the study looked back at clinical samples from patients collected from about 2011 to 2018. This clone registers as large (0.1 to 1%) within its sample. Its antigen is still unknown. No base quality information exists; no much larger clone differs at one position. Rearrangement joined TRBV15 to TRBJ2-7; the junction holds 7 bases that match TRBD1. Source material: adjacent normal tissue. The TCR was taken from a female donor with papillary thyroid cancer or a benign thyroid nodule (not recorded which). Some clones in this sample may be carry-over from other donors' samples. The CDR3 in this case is CATSREHRGYEQYF. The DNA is TGTGCCACCAGCAGAGAACACAGGGGTTACGAGCAGTACTTC.